These 17 T cell receptor beta chains originate from one sample sequenced in a study of blood T cell repertoires in COVID-19. Libraries were prepared by immunoSEQ multiplex PCR; TCRdb keeps only in-frame clonotypes and omits some of them. The table lists over 250,000 clones, about 73% of them singletons. The sequenced sample was peripheral blood. The receptor source for this set is a woman aged 80 or older with acute or convalescent COVID-19.

This clone was found a few times. The chain has TRBV6-5 and TRBJ2-4; D might be TRBD2 (5 bases). V lost 8 bases and J lost 6, with 14 bases in between. The CDR3 sequence is 13 residues long. CDR1 and CDR2 from the germline V gene are MNHEY and SVGAGI. This CDR3 is CASLVGGGNIQYF. The CDR3 DNA reads as TGTGCCAGCCTCGTGGGCGGAGGAAACATTCAGTACTTC.

This clone has more than one count but fewer than ten. The V gene is TRBV6-2 or TRBV6-3, the J gene TRBJ1-1; D is unresolved. Germline V gene sequence: CDR1 MNHEY, CDR2 SVGEGT. The ends were cut back, 0 bases at V and 0 bases at J, with 11 bases in the middle. This CDR3 comprises 16 residues. The CDR3 is CASSYSPSEMNTEAFF. Written as DNA, the CDR3 is TGTGCCAGCAGTTACTCCCCGAGCGAAATGAACACTGAAGCTTTCTTT.

The rearrangement links TRBV10-3 to TRBJ2-6; D is unresolved. V dropped 7 bases and J dropped 0 bases, with 7 bases sitting between them. The CDR3 extends over 14 amino acids. Germline V gives CDR1 ENHRY, CDR2 SYGVKD. CDR3 region: CAIKATSGANVLTF. The CDR3 DNA sequence: TGTGCCATCAAAGCGACCTCTGGGGCCAACGTCCTGACTTTC.

V is TRBV7-2 and J is TRBJ1-6; maybe TRBD1 (6 bases). CDR1 and CDR2 (germline): SGHTA, FQGNSA. Trimming pared 4 bases from V and 7 bases from J, leaving 11 bases between. The CDR3 length is 14 residues. The CDR3 nucleotides read TGTGCCAGCAGCTGGACAGAAAGGAATTCACCCCTCCACTTT. The encoded protein is CASSWTERNSPLHF. Drawing the rest from reference TRBV7-2 and TRBJ1-6, the complete variable domain is GAGVSQSPSNKVTEKGKDVELRCDPISGHTALYWYRQSLGQGLEFLIYFQGNSAPDKSGLPSDRFSAERTGGSVSTLTIQRTQQEDSAVYLCASSWTERNSPLHFGNGTRLTVT.

J is TRBJ2-7 and V is TRBV9, with D possibly matching TRBD1 (6 bases). Trimming removed 4 bases at V and 4 bases at J, with 15 bases between. CDR3 length: 14 residues. Germline CDR1 is SGDLS and CDR2 is YYNGEE. CDR3 in DNA: TGTGCCAGCAGCCCCAGTTCAGGGGTATACGAGCAGTACTTC. Its protein product is CASSPSSGVYEQYF.

This clone was detected only a few times. The chain couples TRBV18 to TRBJ1-6; 9 positions match TRBD1. The CDR3 is made up of 15 amino acids. V was pared by 5 bases and J by 6 bases, with 5 bases of the junction left unmatched. Germline values: CDR1 KGHSH, CDR2 LQKENI. CDR3 nucleotides: TGTGCCAGCTCATTGGGACAGGGATCTAATTCACCCCTCCACTTT. Its protein is CASSLGQGSNSPLHF. Combining the CDR3 with reference TRBV18 and TRBJ1-6 gives the whole variable domain NAGVMQNPRHLVRRRGQEARLRCSPMKGHSHVYWYRQLPEEGLKFMVYLQKENIIDESGMPKERFSAEFPKEGPSILRIQQVVRGDSAAYFCASSLGQGSNSPLHFGNGTRLTVT.

V and J are TRBV30 and TRBJ1-4, with a possible D match to TRBD1 (5 bases). Per the germline V gene, CDR1 is GTSNPN and CDR2 is SVGIG (reference sequence). There are 17 residues in the CDR3. The germline V and J ends were trimmed by 1 base and 3 bases, with 18 bases remaining between them. Here the CDR3 reads CAWSARPGGLPNEKLFF. In DNA, the CDR3 is TGTGCCTGGAGTGCCCGCCCCGGGGGTCTACCTAATGAAAAACTGTTTTTT.

The rearrangement joins TRBV3-1 (or the pseudogene TRBV3-2) to TRBJ1-1; 9 positions agree with TRBD1. Germline CDR1 reads LGHDT; CDR2 reads YNNKEL (reference sequence). V lost 4 bases to trimming and J lost 5 bases; unmatched junction nucleotides: 8. CDR3 length: 15 residues. CDR3 nucleotides: TGTGCCAGCAGCCTACAGGGGGCAAGTGGAACTGAAGCTTTCTTT. Encoded protein: CASSLQGASGTEAFF.

The V gene is TRBV9, the J gene TRBJ2-1; weak D call: TRBD2 (6 bases). CDR3 length: 14 amino acids. Germline-derived CDR1 and CDR2 are SGDLS and YYNGEE. The germline V and J ends were trimmed by 0 bases and 3 bases, with 7 bases remaining between them. CDR3 in DNA: TGTGCCAGCAGCGTAGGGACTATCTACAATGAGCAGTTCTTC. This codes for CASSVGTIYNEQFF.

The chain employs TRBV6-5 and TRBJ1-6; 9 positions match TRBD1. Germline CDR1 MNHEY, CDR2 SVGAGI. The CDR3 covers 14 residues. The junction had 9 bases not matched to a gene; V was cut back by 6 bases and J by 12 bases. The CDR3 region is CASRTGTGSLPLHF. The CDR3 DNA reads TGTGCCAGCAGAACCGGGACAGGGTCTCTACCCCTCCACTTT.

This clone was seen more than once but under ten times. The chain has TRBV9 and TRBJ2-1, with TRBD2 matching over 7 bases. The V segment lost 0 bases and the J segment 13 bases; nucleotides outside the gene matches: 4. Germline CDR1 SGDLS, CDR2 YYNGEE. The CDR3 is 12 amino acids. Written as DNA, the CDR3 is TGTGCCAGCAGCGTAGTCGGGGGGTTCCAGTTCTTC. Its translation is CASSVVGGFQFF.

The chain employs TRBV7-8 and TRBJ2-3, with D hard to call. This CDR3 contains 15 residues. The V gene's germline CDR1 is SGHVS and CDR2 FQNEAQ. V gave up 2 bases and J gave up 6 bases, with 15 bases separating them. The DNA for the CDR3 is TGTGCCAGCAGCTTAATGAGTCTGGTATCCGATACGCAGTATTTT. This gives the protein CASSLMSLVSDTQYF.

This chain joins TRBV5-4 and TRBJ2-1; 7 bases match TRBD1. V gave up 3 bases and J gave up 2 bases; unmatched junction bases: 5. CDR3 size: 15 residues. Looked up from germline, CDR1 is SGHNT and CDR2 is YYREEE (reference sequence). The CDR3 reads CASSWDSRPYNEQFF. The DNA of the CDR3 is TGTGCCAGCAGCTGGGACAGTCGGCCCTACAATGAGCAGTTCTTC.

This clone was recorded once. J is TRBJ1-6 and V is TRBV28; D gene unclear. Between the trimmed V and J ends, which lost 4 bases and 8 bases, there was a span of 3 bases. Per germline, CDR1 MDHEN and CDR2 SYDVKM. The CDR3 is 11 amino acids. This chain's CDR3 is CASSSDSPLHF. The CDR3 DNA reads TGTGCCAGCAGTTCTGATTCACCCCTCCACTTT.

V gene TRBV21-1 combines with J gene TRBJ2-7; the tabulated D call, TRBD1, remains unverified against the DNA. TRBV21-1 is assigned pseudogene status. The CDR3 totals 14 residues. The CDR3 is CASSNVTGCGEQYF. Written as DNA, the CDR3 is TGTGCCAGCAGCAATGTTACAGGGTGTGGGGAGCAGTACTTC.

This CDR3 reads CSASKLGMDIQYF. CDR3 nucleotides: TGCAGTGCCAGTAAACTCGGGATGGACATTCAGTACTTC. This sequence joins TRBV20-1 and TRBJ2-4, with D perhaps TRBD2 (5 bases). V lost 6 bases and J lost 8, with 17 bases in between. Germline V CDR1 and CDR2: DFQATT, SNEGSKA (reference sequence). The CDR3 extends over 13 amino acids.

This chain uses TRBV5-1 with TRBJ2-1; 16 positions agree with TRBD2. CDR3 size: 19 residues. J gave up 6 bases and V 1 base, and 10 bases lay outside the gene matches. The germline CDR1 and CDR2 sequences are SGHRS and YFSETQ. CDR3 amino acids: CASSLRNSGTSGRANEQFF. The CDR3, as DNA: TGCGCCAGCAGCTTGAGGAACTCCGGGACTAGCGGGAGGGCCAATGAGCAGTTCTTC.